One sample yielded the 18 T cell receptor beta chains listed below, sequenced in a study of identical twins. Via MiXCR, TCRdb re-called the 5' RACE reads, giving one row per CDR3 protein. The sample has under 250,000 distinct CDR3 sequences, roughly 9.4% seen once. Sequencing was carried out using memory (CD45RO+) T cells sorted from blood. These receptors were taken from a woman in her late teens or twenties in good health.

This clonotype was found a few times. The chain is built from TRBV15 and TRBJ2-7; D perhaps matches TRBD1 (6 bases). The germline CDR1 and CDR2 sequences are LNHNV and YYDKDF (reference sequence). Trimming took off 2 bases at V and 7 bases at J, with 12 bases between the two ends. There are 13 residues in the CDR3. CDR3 protein: CATSRQGNQEQYF. CDR3 sequence (DNA): TGTGCCACCAGCAGACAGGGGAATCAAGAGCAGTACTTC.

This clonotype has ten or more counts. This chain uses TRBV12-3 or TRBV12-4 with TRBJ2-5; 8 bases fit TRBD2. The CDR3 is 15 residues long. With V trimmed by 3 bases and J by 2 bases, 5 bases remained unmatched. CDR3 DNA: TGTGCCAGCAGTTTCCAGCGGGGGTGGCAAGAGACCCAGTACTTC. This codes for CASSFQRGWQETQYF.

This clonotype was picked up many times. This chain joins TRBV12-3 or TRBV12-4 and TRBJ2-7, with D perhaps TRBD1 (5 bases). This CDR3 is built from 13 residues. V was pared by 6 bases and J by 5 bases, with 14 bases between. CDR3 amino acids: CASSSPGIHEQYF. The CDR3 DNA is TGTGCCAGCAGCAGCCCAGGGATTCACGAGCAGTACTTC.

J is TRBJ1-2 and V is TRBV5-1; no reliable D call. Trimming stripped 1 base from V and 7 bases from J, with 8 bases between. The germline gives CDR1 SGHRS, CDR2 YFSETQ. CDR3 size: 12 residues. The CDR3 sequence: CASSLTGVGYTF. CDR3 in DNA: TGCGCCAGCAGCTTGACGGGAGTTGGCTACACCTTC.

Here the CDR3 reads CASSRRTGRLSYEQYF. For the CDR3, the DNA is TGTGCCAGCAGCCGTCGGACAGGGAGACTCTCCTACGAGCAGTACTTC. The chain combines TRBV11-2 with TRBJ2-7, with 8 bases lining up with TRBD1. J lost 0 bases, V lost 5 bases, and 9 bases had no gene match. The CDR3 is 16 residues long. Germline V gene sequence: CDR1 SGHAT, CDR2 FQNNGV.

This clonotype was counted between two and nine times. V gene TRBV19 combines with J gene TRBJ2-4; no clear D. Trimming took 8 bases from V and 0 from J, leaving 8 bases between them. The germline V gene encodes CDR1 LNHDA and CDR2 SQIVND (reference sequence). The CDR3 covers 13 residues. This CDR3 is CASGPAAKNIQYF. The CDR3 DNA reads as TGTGCCAGTGGTCCAGCAGCCAAAAACATTCAGTACTTC.

This clonotype was found a few times. The chain is built from TRBV6-2 or TRBV6-3 and TRBJ2-6; 7 bases are shared with TRBD1. In germline, CDR1 is MNHEY, CDR2 SVGEGT. The CDR3 spans 15 residues. V shed 5 bases and J 12 bases; nucleotides not matched to a gene: 13. This CDR3 is CASSPNQGGASVLTF. In nucleotides, the CDR3 is TGTGCCAGCAGTCCGAATCAAGGGGGCGCAAGCGTCCTGACTTTC.

This clonotype was seen many times. V and J are TRBV3-1 and TRBJ1-1; D is unclear. Germline V lookup: CDR1 LGHDT, CDR2 YNNKEL (reference sequence). The V gene lost 6 bases and the J gene lost 6 bases, with 11 bases spanning the gap. CDR3 length: 12 amino acids. CDR3 protein: CASSGGLAEAFF. CDR3 DNA sequence: TGTGCCAGCAGTGGAGGGTTGGCTGAAGCTTTCTTT. Looking up the rest from reference TRBV3-1 and TRBJ1-1 gives the full variable domain: DTAVSQTPKYLVTQMGNDKSIKCEQNLGHDTMYWYKQDSKKFLKIMFSYNNKELIINETVPNRFSPKSPDKAHLNLHINSLELGDSAVYFCASSGGLAEAFFGQGTRLTVV.

There are a few counts of this clonotype. V and J are TRBV7-9 and TRBJ2-5; D is possibly TRBD2 (5 bases). V was cut by 6 bases and J by 4 bases, with 12 bases left in between. The CDR3 is 13 residues long. Germline loops: CDR1 SEHNR, CDR2 FQNEAQ (reference sequence). The CDR3 here is CASRNPGIETQYF. CDR3 DNA: TGTGCCAGCAGGAATCCGGGGATAGAGACCCAGTACTTC.

The rearrangement joins TRBV12-5 to TRBJ2-2, with 8 bases aligning to TRBD2. V lost 5 bases, J lost 4 bases, and 18 bases stayed unmatched. Germline values: CDR1 LGHNT, CDR2 FRNRAP. There are 19 residues in the CDR3. The CDR3 protein is CASGTSSGGAGLFTGELFF. The CDR3 DNA is TGTGCTAGTGGTACCTCCAGCGGGGGCGCCGGCTTATTCACCGGGGAGCTGTTTTTT.

This clonotype occurred a few times. The chain recombines TRBV20-1 with TRBJ2-2; 12 bases fit TRBD2. This CDR3 region has 18 residues. Trimming removed 0 bases from V and 2 bases from J; junction bases left unmatched: 7. Per germline, CDR1 DFQATT and CDR2 SNEGSKA (reference sequence). CDR3 sequence (DNA): TGCAGTGCTAGAGACCGCCTAGCGGGAGGGCCTAACACCGGGGAGCTGTTTTTT. Translated: CSARDRLAGGPNTGELFF.

This clonotype was recorded at least ten times. The chain joins TRBV6-2 or TRBV6-3 to TRBJ1-2, with a weak D call TRBD1 (5 bases). Germline assignment: CDR1 MNHEY and CDR2 SVGEGT. The V end was cut by 6 bases, the J end by 8 bases, with 16 bases between. The CDR3 has 13 residues. CDR3: CASSPGPRSGYTF. In DNA form, the CDR3 reads TGTGCCAGCAGCCCGGGGCCGCGAAGCGGCTACACCTTC.

This clonotype has just a few counts. V and J are TRBV12-3 or TRBV12-4 and TRBJ2-7; the D gene is possibly TRBD1 (5 bases). V lost 6 bases, J lost 6 bases, and 18 bases lay in between. There are 14 residues in the CDR3. Here the CDR3 DNA reads TGTGCCAGCAGCCCCAGGGAAAGGGTCGGCGAGCAGTACTTC. It yields the protein CASSPRERVGEQYF.

The genes are TRBV10-3 and TRBJ2-5; the D gene is possibly TRBD2 (6 bases). The CDR3 loop spans 14 amino acids. V lost 0 bases and J lost 7, with 12 bases in between. Germline-derived CDR1 and CDR2 are ENHRY and SYGVKD. CDR3 residues: CAISESGGARTQYF. CDR3 in DNA: TGTGCCATCAGTGAGTCCGGCGGGGCCCGGACCCAGTACTTC.

This chain uses TRBV11-2 with TRBJ1-4; D might be TRBD1 (5 bases). The CDR3 is 18 residues long. The ends were cut back, 1 base at V and 1 base at J, with 16 bases in the middle. From germline, CDR1 is SGHAT and CDR2 FQNNGV. The CDR3 reads CASSLGGFGVLTNEKLFF. CDR3 sequence (DNA): TGTGCCAGCAGCTTAGGGGGCTTCGGGGTATTAACTAATGAAAAACTGTTTTTT.

This chain uses TRBV6-2 or TRBV6-3 with TRBJ1-1; D might be TRBD1 (6 bases). V was trimmed by 2 bases and J by 4 bases, leaving 11 bases between them. Per the germline V gene, CDR1 is MNHEY and CDR2 is SVGEGT. The CDR3 loop spans 14 amino acids. The CDR3 coding sequence is TGTGCCAGCAGTTACGGAACCAGGGGCACTGAAGCTTTCTTT. This gives the protein CASSYGTRGTEAFF.

This clonotype was counted at least ten times. This chain joins TRBV7-9 and TRBJ1-5, with D unclear. The CDR3 spans 12 residues. Germline assignment: CDR1 SEHNR and CDR2 FQNEAQ (reference sequence). Trimming removed 1 base at V and 6 bases at J, with 4 bases between. The CDR3 protein is CASSLGTQPQHF. DNA of the CDR3: TGTGCCAGCAGCTTAGGGACTCAGCCCCAGCATTTT.

The rearrangement links TRBV5-1 to TRBJ1-2; D may be TRBD1 (5 bases). This CDR3 region has 14 residues. Between the trimmed V and J ends, which lost 1 base and 6 bases, there was a span of 13 bases. Germline CDR1 reads SGHRS; CDR2 reads YFSETQ. CDR3 DNA sequence: TGCGCCAGCAGCTTGCCGGCTTGGGGGGATGGCTACACCTTC. Translated: CASSLPAWGDGYTF.